This T cell receptor (beta chain) appears in the sequencing data of a study of blood T cell repertoires in COVID-19. Study-wide background: Spain, Italy and the United States supplied samples that represented acute and convalescent COVID-19. T cells, B-cell-depleted T cells, or PBMCs provided the cDNA or gDNA that served as material.

The authors' processing: The assay estimated nucleated cells by amplifying reference gene primers. The method was immunoSEQ multiplex PCR; TCRdb's version includes in-frame clones alone and lacks a portion of them. V and J calls and clone size are given by that table; D and trimming were obtained from the DNA. The table has 20,000 to 30,000 clones, roughly 88% seen once. Sequencing was performed on peripheral blood. The source is a human donor in a cohort sampled during active COVID-19.

The CDR3 bases are TGTGCCAGCAGCCAGAATCAGCCCCAGCATTTT. Its protein product is CASSQNQPQHF. This chain connects TRBV5-8 to TRBJ1-5; D unresolved. Germline lookup yields CDR1 SGHTS and CDR2 YDEGEE. There are 11 residues in the CDR3. V shed 4 bases and J shed 4 bases, with 3 bases lying between them.